These T cell receptor beta chains were read from a single sample in a study of blood T cell repertoires in COVID-19. Measured with immunoSEQ multiplex PCR; TCRdb has only the in-frame clones, and not every one. The sample records tens of thousands of clones, more than 80% being singletons. The sample taken for sequencing was peripheral blood. These receptors all come from an elderly man with acute or convalescent COVID-19. Both conserved end residues are part of each CDR3. The order of the fields is clone size, J gene, V gene, D gene, CDR3 protein, CDR3 DNA. The D gene is left open where the match is weak. Expanded clones get a size class; other rows say once, few or many, or leave the size out.

clone_size: .; j_call: TRBJ2-1; v_call: TRBV19; d_call: .; cdr3_aa: CASSMRGGEQFF; cdr3_nt: TGTGCCAGTAGTATGAGGGGGGGTGAGCAGTTCTTC
clone_size: .; j_call: TRBJ2-7; v_call: TRBV12-3/TRBV12-4; d_call: .; cdr3_aa: CASSLRGYEQYF; cdr3_nt: TGTGCCAGCAGTTTAAGGGGGTACGAGCAGTACTTC
clone_size: .; j_call: TRBJ2-5; v_call: TRBV5-1; d_call: TRBD1; cdr3_aa: CASSPGDRGDETQYF; cdr3_nt: TGCGCCAGCAGCCCGGGGGACAGGGGAGATGAGACCCAGTACTTC
clone_size: once; j_call: TRBJ2-7; v_call: TRBV2; d_call: .; cdr3_aa: CASKTPGQGSEQYF; cdr3_nt: TGTGCCAGCAAAACACCTGGGCAGGGGAGCGAGCAGTACTTC
clone_size: .; j_call: TRBJ2-7; v_call: TRBV10-3; d_call: TRBD1; cdr3_aa: CAIGRDRDFHEQYF; cdr3_nt: TGTGCCATTGGCCGGGACAGGGATTTCCACGAGCAGTACTTC
clone_size: .; j_call: TRBJ2-1; v_call: TRBV5-1; d_call: TRBD2; cdr3_aa: CASSSTSGGASYNEQFF; cdr3_nt: TGCGCCAGCAGTTCAACTAGCGGGGGGGCCTCCTACAATGAGCAGTTCTTC
clone_size: .; j_call: TRBJ1-5; v_call: TRBV7-2; d_call: .; cdr3_aa: CASSLVAGFQPQHF; cdr3_nt: TGTGCCAGCAGCTTAGTTGCAGGGTTTCAGCCCCAGCATTTT
clone_size: .; j_call: TRBJ2-3; v_call: TRBV15; d_call: TRBD1; cdr3_aa: CATSRTGTGITDTQYF; cdr3_nt: TGTGCCACCAGCAGAACCGGGACAGGGATAACCGATACGCAGTATTTT
clone_size: .; j_call: TRBJ2-4; v_call: TRBV29-1; d_call: TRBD2; cdr3_aa: CSVKILAGGGTKNIQYF; cdr3_nt: TGCAGCGTGAAAATATTAGCGGGGGGCGGGACCAAAAACATTCAGTACTTC
clone_size: once; j_call: TRBJ2-3; v_call: TRBV7-3; d_call: .; cdr3_aa: CASSPGLGTDTQYF; cdr3_nt: TGTGCCAGCAGCCCAGGGCTGGGCACAGATACGCAGTATTTT
clone_size: .; j_call: TRBJ1-2; v_call: TRBV6-1; d_call: TRBD1; cdr3_aa: CASSEGQGNYGYTF; cdr3_nt: TGTGCCAGCAGTGAGGGACAGGGAAACTATGGCTACACCTTC
clone_size: .; j_call: TRBJ2-7; v_call: TRBV2; d_call: .; cdr3_aa: CASTTGGAGAYEQYF; cdr3_nt: TGTGCCAGCACGACTGGAGGGGCCGGGGCATACGAGCAGTACTTC
clone_size: once; j_call: TRBJ2-6; v_call: TRBV7-3; d_call: .; cdr3_aa: CASSSYGGPSGANVLTF; cdr3_nt: TGTGCCAGCAGCAGCTACGGAGGTCCTTCTGGGGCCAACGTCCTGACTTTC
clone_size: .; j_call: TRBJ1-4; v_call: TRBV30; d_call: .; cdr3_aa: CACNTEKGGFYEKLFF; cdr3_nt: TGTGCCTGCAATACGGAGAAAGGGGGTTTTTACGAAAAACTGTTTTTT
clone_size: .; j_call: TRBJ1-6; v_call: TRBV3-1/TRBV3-2; d_call: .; cdr3_aa: CASSQGKGFNSPLHF; cdr3_nt: TGTGCCAGCAGCCAAGGCAAGGGGTTCAATTCACCCCTCCACTTT
clone_size: .; j_call: TRBJ1-3; v_call: TRBV6-5; d_call: .; cdr3_aa: CASSYSGGSGNTIYF; cdr3_nt: TGTGCCAGCAGTTACTCCGGGGGTTCTGGAAACACCATATATTTT
clone_size: once; j_call: TRBJ2-5; v_call: TRBV3-1/TRBV3-2; d_call: TRBD2; cdr3_aa: CASSLHGQGGETQYF; cdr3_nt: TGTGCCAGCAGCCTCCATGGGCAGGGAGGGGAGACCCAGTACTTC
clone_size: .; j_call: TRBJ1-6; v_call: TRBV30; d_call: .; cdr3_aa: CAWTRGGAYNSPLHF; cdr3_nt: TGTGCCTGGACCCGCGGGGGCGCGTATAATTCACCCCTCCACTTT
clone_size: .; j_call: TRBJ2-5; v_call: TRBV7-2; d_call: TRBD2; cdr3_aa: CASSLGTIETQYF; cdr3_nt: TGTGCCAGCAGCTTGGGGACTATAGAGACCCAGTACTTC
clone_size: .; j_call: TRBJ2-2; v_call: TRBV28; d_call: .; cdr3_aa: CATDSENTGELFF; cdr3_nt: TGTGCCACGGACAGCGAAAACACCGGGGAGCTGTTTTTT
clone_size: .; j_call: TRBJ2-3; v_call: TRBV10-3; d_call: TRBD1; cdr3_aa: CAISGAEGDSFTDTQYF; cdr3_nt: TGTGCCATCAGTGGGGCCGAAGGGGACAGTTTCACAGATACGCAGTATTTT
clone_size: .; j_call: TRBJ2-7; v_call: TRBV6-1; d_call: .; cdr3_aa: CASSEAGTYSYEQYF; cdr3_nt: TGTGCCAGCAGTGAAGCAGGGACTTACTCCTACGAGCAGTACTTC
clone_size: once; j_call: TRBJ2-2; v_call: TRBV3-1/TRBV3-2; d_call: TRBD1; cdr3_aa: CASSQGLQGARTGELFF; cdr3_nt: TGTGCCAGCAGCCAGGGTTTACAGGGGGCTCGGACCGGGGAGCTGTTTTTT
clone_size: .; j_call: TRBJ1-5; v_call: TRBV7-8; d_call: TRBD1; cdr3_aa: CASSLDFGTGRDNQPQHF; cdr3_nt: TGTGCCAGCAGCTTAGACTTTGGGACAGGGAGAGATAATCAGCCCCAGCATTTT
clone_size: .; j_call: TRBJ2-1; v_call: TRBV9; d_call: TRBD2; cdr3_aa: CASSVAAGGWNEQFF; cdr3_nt: TGTGCCAGCAGCGTAGCAGCGGGGGGGTGGAATGAGCAGTTCTTC
clone_size: .; j_call: TRBJ1-4; v_call: TRBV6-2/TRBV6-3; d_call: TRBD1; cdr3_aa: CASSYSGTGTLRKLFF; cdr3_nt: TGTGCCAGCAGTTACTCGGGGACAGGGACCTTGAGGAAACTGTTTTTT
clone_size: .; j_call: TRBJ2-7; v_call: TRBV3-1/TRBV3-2; d_call: .; cdr3_aa: CASSHGQSYEQYF; cdr3_nt: TGTGCCAGCAGCCACGGACAGAGCTACGAGCAGTACTTC
clone_size: .; j_call: TRBJ1-2; v_call: TRBV2; d_call: .; cdr3_aa: CASSPGHLNYGYTF; cdr3_nt: TGTGCCAGCAGTCCGGGACATCTTAACTATGGCTACACCTTC
clone_size: .; j_call: TRBJ2-5; v_call: TRBV6-4; d_call: TRBD1; cdr3_aa: CASSDGTGGRETQYF; cdr3_nt: TGTGCCAGCAGTGACGGGACAGGGGGCCGGGAGACCCAGTACTTC
clone_size: .; j_call: TRBJ2-5; v_call: TRBV7-3; d_call: .; cdr3_aa: CASSAGGIGETQYF; cdr3_nt: TGTGCCAGCAGTGCAGGGGGGATCGGGGAGACCCAGTACTTC
clone_size: .; j_call: TRBJ2-2; v_call: TRBV7-2; d_call: TRBD2; cdr3_aa: CASSLRLAGGGGELFF; cdr3_nt: TGTGCCAGCAGCTTACGGCTAGCGGGGGGAGGCGGGGAGCTGTTTTTT
clone_size: .; j_call: TRBJ1-4; v_call: TRBV3-1/TRBV3-2; d_call: TRBD1; cdr3_aa: CASSHRAGTGDEKLFF; cdr3_nt: TGTGCCAGCAGCCATAGGGCCGGGACAGGGGACGAAAAACTGTTTTTT
clone_size: once; j_call: TRBJ2-6; v_call: TRBV30; d_call: .; cdr3_aa: CAWKTGPSVSGANVLTF; cdr3_nt: TGTGCCTGGAAGACAGGCCCGTCGGTGAGTGGGGCCAACGTCCTGACTTTC
clone_size: .; j_call: TRBJ2-7; v_call: TRBV9; d_call: TRBD2; cdr3_aa: CASSPRTSDYEQYF; cdr3_nt: TGTGCCAGCAGCCCCAGGACTAGCGATTACGAGCAGTACTTC
clone_size: once; j_call: TRBJ1-1; v_call: TRBV24-1; d_call: .; cdr3_aa: CATSDSFSSEAFF; cdr3_nt: TGTGCCACCAGTGATTCGTTTAGCAGTGAAGCTTTCTTT
clone_size: .; j_call: TRBJ2-7; v_call: TRBV13; d_call: TRBD1; cdr3_aa: CASSITGGQYEQYF; cdr3_nt: TGTGCCAGCAGTATTACAGGGGGCCAATACGAGCAGTACTTC
clone_size: once; j_call: TRBJ1-2; v_call: TRBV4-2; d_call: TRBD1; cdr3_aa: CASSQGRRDRGHGYTF; cdr3_nt: TGTGCCAGCAGCCAAGGCCGCCGGGACAGGGGTCATGGCTACACCTTC
clone_size: few; j_call: TRBJ1-6; v_call: TRBV3-1/TRBV3-2; d_call: .; cdr3_aa: CASSLRGANSPLHF; cdr3_nt: TGTGCCAGCAGCCTACGGGGGGCGAATTCACCCCTCCACTTT
clone_size: .; j_call: TRBJ1-2; v_call: TRBV7-2; d_call: TRBD1; cdr3_aa: CASSAGQWGYGYTF; cdr3_nt: TGTGCCAGCAGCGCGGGACAGTGGGGCTATGGCTACACCTTC
clone_size: once; j_call: TRBJ1-4; v_call: TRBV18; d_call: TRBD1; cdr3_aa: CASSLQGALREKLFF; cdr3_nt: TGTGCCAGCTCTCTCCAGGGGGCGCTTCGTGAAAAACTGTTTTTT
clone_size: .; j_call: TRBJ2-3; v_call: TRBV3-1/TRBV3-2; d_call: .; cdr3_aa: CASRGEGTDTQYF; cdr3_nt: TGTGCCAGCAGAGGAGAAGGCACAGATACGCAGTATTTT
clone_size: .; j_call: TRBJ2-3; v_call: TRBV19; d_call: .; cdr3_aa: CASSPSPGTQYF; cdr3_nt: TGTGCCAGTAGTCCCAGCCCGGGTACGCAGTATTTT
clone_size: .; j_call: TRBJ2-7; v_call: TRBV6-5; d_call: .; cdr3_aa: CASRDQGRYEQYF; cdr3_nt: TGTGCCAGCAGAGATCAGGGCCGGTACGAGCAGTACTTC
clone_size: .; j_call: TRBJ1-5; v_call: TRBV7-9; d_call: TRBD1; cdr3_aa: CASSRDSWGDQPQHF; cdr3_nt: TGTGCCAGCAGCAGGGACAGTTGGGGGGACCAGCCCCAGCATTTT
clone_size: .; j_call: TRBJ2-3; v_call: TRBV5-4; d_call: TRBD1; cdr3_aa: CASSRDRGTDTQYF; cdr3_nt: TGTGCCAGCAGCAGGGACAGGGGCACAGATACGCAGTATTTT
clone_size: .; j_call: TRBJ2-6; v_call: TRBV6-5; d_call: .; cdr3_aa: CASRRTGANVLTF; cdr3_nt: TGTGCCAGCAGACGCACAGGGGCCAACGTCCTGACTTTC
clone_size: once; j_call: TRBJ2-7; v_call: TRBV10-3; d_call: TRBD1; cdr3_aa: CAIQQGAHEQYF; cdr3_nt: TGTGCCATTCAACAGGGGGCCCACGAGCAGTACTTC
clone_size: .; j_call: TRBJ1-1; v_call: TRBV24-1; d_call: .; cdr3_aa: CATRERGGTEAFF; cdr3_nt: TGTGCCACCCGTGAACGGGGAGGAACTGAAGCTTTCTTT
clone_size: .; j_call: TRBJ2-5; v_call: TRBV9; d_call: .; cdr3_aa: CASSVAGDWRATQYF; cdr3_nt: TGTGCCAGCAGCGTAGCTGGCGACTGGAGAGCGACCCAGTACTTC
clone_size: .; j_call: TRBJ2-7; v_call: TRBV20-1; d_call: TRBD1; cdr3_aa: CSASLGQNYEQYF; cdr3_nt: TGCAGTGCTAGTCTGGGACAGAACTACGAGCAGTACTTC